This is a list of T cell receptor beta chains from one sample in a study of blood T cell repertoires in COVID-19. Some clones are missing from TCRdb's copy, which holds only in-frame ones; the method was immunoSEQ multiplex PCR. The table lists around 150,000 clones, more than 80% of them singletons, with approximately 2.8% in the top ten. The sample taken for sequencing was peripheral blood. The receptors were sampled from a man in his 60s with acute or convalescent COVID-19. The CDR3 runs from the conserved cysteine through the conserved F or W. The D gene is left open where the match is weak. The listing skips clone size in some rows; elsewhere it reads once, few, many or a size class.

TRBV2	NA	TRBJ2-7	NA	TGTGCCAGCAGGGAAAAGACAGGAATAAACTACGAGCAGTACTTC	CASREKTGINYEQYF
TRBV27	NA	TRBJ2-4	TRBD2	TGTGCCAGCGGGTCGCGGGGGTTAGCCAAAAACATTCAGTACTTC	CASGSRGLAKNIQYF
TRBV18	NA	TRBJ2-7	NA	TGTGCCAGCTCACCGGCCCGCTACGAGCAGTACTTC	CASSPARYEQYF
TRBV18	NA	TRBJ1-5	NA	TGTGCCAGCTCCCCAGACAGGCAAAATCAGCCCCAGCATTTT	CASSPDRQNQPQHF
TRBV6-5	NA	TRBJ1-2	TRBD1	TGTGCCAGTTCGACAGGGGGCCCCTATGGCTACACCTTC	CASSTGGPYGYTF
TRBV5-1	NA	TRBJ2-4	TRBD1	TGCGCCAGCTCCCTCGGACAGGGATTTAGCCAAAACATTCAGTACTTC	CASSLGQGFSQNIQYF
TRBV25-1	NA	TRBJ2-7	TRBD1	TGTGCCAGCAGTGAAGCCGGGACAGTTACCGACGAGCAGTACTTC	CASSEAGTVTDEQYF
TRBV20-1	NA	TRBJ2-3	NA	TGCAGTTCTTCCTACCCAGATACGCAGTATTTT	CSSSYPDTQYF
TRBV28	NA	TRBJ1-6	NA	TGTGCAGGGGCTAGCTCCTATAATTCACCCCTCCACTTT	CAGASSYNSPLHF
TRBV11-2	NA	TRBJ1-2	TRBD1	TGTGCCAGCACCCCGGACAGGGCGAACTATGGCTACACCTTC	CASTPDRANYGYTF
TRBV5-1	NA	TRBJ2-5	NA	TGCGCCAGCAGCTCGGAGGGGACGTGGGAGACCCAGTACTTC	CASSSEGTWETQYF
TRBV12-3/TRBV12-4	few	TRBJ1-4	TRBD1	TGTGCCAGCAGACGACAGGGCAAGGAAAAACTGTTTTTT	CASRRQGKEKLFF
TRBV7-2	NA	TRBJ1-5	NA	TGTGCCAGCAGCTGGCAGGGCCAGCCCCAGCATTTT	CASSWQGQPQHF
TRBV6-6	NA	TRBJ1-1	NA	TGTGCCAGCAGTTACGCCGGGAAGAACACTGAAGCTTTCTTT	CASSYAGKNTEAFF
TRBV18	once	TRBJ2-2	NA	TGTGCCAGCTCACCCCGCGTCCGTTCTCGGGGGACCGGGGAGCTGTTTTTT	CASSPRVRSRGTGELFF
TRBV9	NA	TRBJ1-3	NA	TGTGCCAGCAGCGAACAGGGTCGTGGAAACACCATATATTTT	CASSEQGRGNTIYF
TRBV19	NA	TRBJ1-1	TRBD1	TGTGCCAGTACGGAGCTGACCGGGACAGGGAGAGAAGCTTTCTTT	CASTELTGTGREAFF